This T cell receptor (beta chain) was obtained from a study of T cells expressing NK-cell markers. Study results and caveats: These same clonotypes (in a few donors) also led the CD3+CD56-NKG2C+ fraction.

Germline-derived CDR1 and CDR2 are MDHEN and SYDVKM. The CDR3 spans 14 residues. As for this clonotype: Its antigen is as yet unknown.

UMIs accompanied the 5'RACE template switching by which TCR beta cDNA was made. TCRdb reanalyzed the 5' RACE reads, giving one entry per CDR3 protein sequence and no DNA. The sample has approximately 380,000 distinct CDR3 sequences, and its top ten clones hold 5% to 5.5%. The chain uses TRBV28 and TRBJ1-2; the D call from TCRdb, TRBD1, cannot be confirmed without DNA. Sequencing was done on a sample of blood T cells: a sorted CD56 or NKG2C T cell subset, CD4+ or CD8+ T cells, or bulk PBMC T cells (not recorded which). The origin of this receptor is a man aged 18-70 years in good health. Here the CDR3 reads CASSFRSRGYGYTF.